These T cell receptor beta chains were read from a single sample in a study of T cell responses to AZD1222 COVID-19 vaccine. The assay was immunoSEQ multiplex PCR, and TCRdb's table has in-frame clones only and misses some. The top ten clones hold around 9.4% of a sample with 99,000 or so clones, roughly 88% of them seen once. The source was peripheral blood, collected on day 0 of AZD1222 vaccination. These receptors all stem from an adult in good health. Each CDR3 is given with its conserved first and last residue. The D gene is left open where the match is weak. Not every row has a clone size; where given, it reads once, few, many or a size class.

D gene	J gene	clone size	V gene	CDR3 DNA	CDR3 protein
TRBD1	TRBJ2-5	NA	TRBV10-3	TGTGCCATCAGTGAATCAGGACAGGCCCAAGAGACCCAGTACTTC	CAISESGQAQETQYF
NA	TRBJ1-2	NA	TRBV25-1	TGTGCCAGCAGTGAATTAATGTTTTATGGCTACACCTTC	CASSELMFYGYTF
TRBD1	TRBJ2-7	NA	TRBV28	TGTGCCAGCAGTGGGTCGGGACAGGAAATTTTTTACGAGCAGTACTTC	CASSGSGQEIFYEQYF
NA	TRBJ2-5	NA	TRBV5-1	TGCGCCAGCAGCTTGGTGCTCGGGGGGCTGGGAAGTTTCGAGACCCAGTACTTC	CASSLVLGGLGSFETQYF
NA	TRBJ1-2	NA	TRBV5-6	TGTGCCAGCAGCGACTTGACTGGGAGAGGCTACACCTTC	CASSDLTGRGYTF
TRBD1	TRBJ2-7	NA	TRBV12-3/TRBV12-4	TGTGCCAGCAACCCGACAGGGGCCTACGAGCAGTACTTC	CASNPTGAYEQYF
NA	TRBJ1-1	NA	TRBV5-5	TGTGCCAGCAGCTTGAGGCAGGGAGTCATAAGCACTGAAGCTTTCTTT	CASSLRQGVISTEAFF
TRBD2	TRBJ2-7	NA	TRBV6-6	TGTGCCAGCAGTTACCCGAGGGGAGGGAGGTACGAGCAGTACTTC	CASSYPRGGRYEQYF
NA	TRBJ1-5	NA	TRBV7-9	TGTGCCAGCAGCTCATCGACAGACTATCAGCCCCAGCATTTT	CASSSSTDYQPQHF
NA	TRBJ1-5	NA	TRBV19	TGTGCCAGTAGTATGGCAGGTTACAATCAGCCCCAGCATTTT	CASSMAGYNQPQHF
NA	TRBJ2-1	NA	TRBV28	TGTGCCAGCAGTCCCGCGGGGGCCCGTAGGAAGCAGTTCTTC	CASSPAGARRKQFF
NA	TRBJ2-7	NA	TRBV4-2	TGTGCCAGCAGCCTCCAGGGGATAGAGGGTCCCTACGAGCAGTACTTC	CASSLQGIEGPYEQYF
NA	TRBJ2-5	NA	TRBV18	TGTGCCAGCTCACCACAGGGAGAGACCCAGTACTTC	CASSPQGETQYF
NA	TRBJ2-1	NA	TRBV11-2	TGTGCCAGCAGCCTTTCTACGGGCTCCTACAATGAGCAGTTCTTC	CASSLSTGSYNEQFF
TRBD1	TRBJ1-3	NA	TRBV7-3	TGTGCCAGCAGCCCGACAGGGACCGGAAACACCATATATTTT	CASSPTGTGNTIYF
NA	TRBJ1-2	NA	TRBV29-1	TGCAGCGTCCGGGAGGGGGATGGCTACACCTTC	CSVREGDGYTF
NA	TRBJ1-1	NA	TRBV7-2	TGTGCCAGCAGCTTCCGGCAATGGGGGGCACGCACTGAAGCTTTCTTT	CASSFRQWGARTEAFF
TRBD1	TRBJ1-6	NA	TRBV19	TGTGCCAGTAGTACCCGGACAGGGGGAAGCTCCTATAATTCACCCCTCCACTTT	CASSTRTGGSSYNSPLHF
NA	TRBJ2-7	NA	TRBV6-6	TGTGCCAGCAGTTCCTACGGGGGGCCCTACGAGCAGTACTTC	CASSSYGGPYEQYF
NA	TRBJ2-2	once	TRBV28	TGTGCCAGCAGCCCAACGGGGCTTACGAACACCGGGGAGCTGTTTTTT	CASSPTGLTNTGELFF
NA	TRBJ1-1	once	TRBV25-1	TGTGCCAGCAGTACCGGACGCGGTGTTCCCACTGAAGCTTTCTTT	CASSTGRGVPTEAFF
NA	TRBJ2-7	NA	TRBV6-1	TGTGCCAGCAGTGACGTTGGAGCCCTCTACGAGCAGTACTTC	CASSDVGALYEQYF
NA	TRBJ1-6	NA	TRBV6-4	TGTGCCAGCAGTGGGGGGACCAGGAATTCACCCCTCCACTTT	CASSGGTRNSPLHF
TRBD2	TRBJ2-1	NA	TRBV6-2/TRBV6-3	TGTGCCAGCAGTTCGTGGCGGGAGAGGAACAATGAGCAGTTCTTC	CASSSWRERNNEQFF
NA	TRBJ2-2	NA	TRBV19	TGTGCCAGTACCACCACGTGGGAGACAGGCGACACCGGGGAGCTGTTTTTT	CASTTTWETGDTGELFF
NA	TRBJ1-1	once	TRBV9	TGTGCCAGCAGCGTAACACAGTTGAACACTGAAGCTTTCTTT	CASSVTQLNTEAFF
TRBD2	TRBJ2-1	NA	TRBV29-1	TGCAGCGTTGTTCTAGCGGGAGGGCCGCTTGGGCTCAATGAGCAGTTCTTC	CSVVLAGGPLGLNEQFF
NA	TRBJ2-1	NA	TRBV6-2/TRBV6-3	TGTGCCAGCAGTTACCCAGTTTCCAATGAGCAGTTCTTC	CASSYPVSNEQFF
TRBD1	TRBJ1-2	NA	TRBV2	TGTGCCAGCAGGTCGGGACAGGGGCGGATCGGCTACACCTTC	CASRSGQGRIGYTF
NA	TRBJ1-2	NA	TRBV5-6	TGTGCCAGCAGCTTGTCATCAGGGGACCGTTCTAGGGGCTCTTATGGCTACACCTTC	CASSLSSGDRSRGSYGYTF
NA	TRBJ2-1	NA	TRBV9	TGTGCCAGCAGCGTAGGGGCGGCAACATACAATGAGCAGTTCTTC	CASSVGAATYNEQFF
TRBD2	TRBJ2-1	NA	TRBV7-8	TGTGCCAGCAGCTTAGACGGACTAGCGGCCAATGAGCAGTTCTTC	CASSLDGLAANEQFF
NA	TRBJ2-5	NA	TRBV4-2	TGTGCCAGCAGCCAAACTTTATTAGCTGCGGAGACCCAGTACTTC	CASSQTLLAAETQYF
NA	TRBJ1-1	NA	TRBV27	TGTGCCAGCAGTTTATCAGCCTCGGGAGTAGGGGAAAACGCTTTCTTT	CASSLSASGVGENAFF
NA	TRBJ2-5	NA	TRBV3-1/TRBV3-2	TGTGCCAGCAGCCAAGATTTGGTGAGACAAGAGACCCAGTACTTC	CASSQDLVRQETQYF
TRBD1	TRBJ1-1	NA	TRBV20-1	TGCAGTGCAGATGACAGGGGAGAAGCTTTCTTT	CSADDRGEAFF
NA	TRBJ1-1	NA	TRBV30	TGTGCCTGGAGCAGGACACAGAACACTGAAGCTTTCTTT	CAWSRTQNTEAFF
NA	TRBJ2-5	NA	TRBV7-9	TGTGCCAGCAGCTTAGGAACGCAAGAGACCCAGTACTTC	CASSLGTQETQYF
TRBD2	TRBJ2-1	NA	TRBV15	TGTGCCACCAGCTACCCCACTTTAGCGGGAGGGGTCTACAATGAGCAGTTCTTC	CATSYPTLAGGVYNEQFF
NA	TRBJ1-4	NA	TRBV7-2	TGTGCCAGCAGCTTAAATAGAGGGGAAAAACTGTTTTTT	CASSLNRGEKLFF
TRBD2	TRBJ2-2	few	TRBV19	TGTGCCAGTAGTCTCGGACTAGCGGGGCCCATAACCGGGGAGCTGTTTTTT	CASSLGLAGPITGELFF
NA	TRBJ2-2	few	TRBV7-2	TGTGCCAGCAGCGCCTCGGGTGCAGTCCCCGGGGAGCTGTTTTTT	CASSASGAVPGELFF